This T cell receptor beta chain was captured in a study of blood T cell repertoires in COVID-19. Study overall: Researchers got acute and convalescent COVID-19 samples from the United States, Italy and Spain. T cells, B-cell-depleted T cells, or PBMCs provided the cDNA or gDNA that served as material.

The J segment lost 3 bases and the V segment lost 3 bases, leaving 9 bases of the junction unmatched. From germline, CDR1 is KGHSH and CDR2 LQKENI. The CDR3 has 17 amino acids. Seattle's cohort entered during active infection and was followed longitudinally. Per the original methods: It was from reference gene primer amplification that nucleated cell counts were estimated. Sequencing was performed with immunoSEQ multiplex PCR; in TCRdb, only in-frame clones are kept and a portion is missing. That table is the source of V, J and clone size, and D and trimming were worked out from the DNA. The repertoire includes roughly 290,000 clones, over 75% of them detected once, and roughly 0.87% sits in the top ten.

The chain joins TRBV18 to TRBJ2-2; 8 bases map to TRBD2. This receptor was obtained from a human donor with COVID-19, enrolled during active disease. The donor label of this sample is uncertain. The sample consisted of peripheral blood. The CDR3 protein is CASSPISGSSDTGELFF. The DNA of the CDR3 is TGTGCCAGCTCACCCATCAGCGGGAGTTCGGACACCGGGGAGCTGTTTTTT.